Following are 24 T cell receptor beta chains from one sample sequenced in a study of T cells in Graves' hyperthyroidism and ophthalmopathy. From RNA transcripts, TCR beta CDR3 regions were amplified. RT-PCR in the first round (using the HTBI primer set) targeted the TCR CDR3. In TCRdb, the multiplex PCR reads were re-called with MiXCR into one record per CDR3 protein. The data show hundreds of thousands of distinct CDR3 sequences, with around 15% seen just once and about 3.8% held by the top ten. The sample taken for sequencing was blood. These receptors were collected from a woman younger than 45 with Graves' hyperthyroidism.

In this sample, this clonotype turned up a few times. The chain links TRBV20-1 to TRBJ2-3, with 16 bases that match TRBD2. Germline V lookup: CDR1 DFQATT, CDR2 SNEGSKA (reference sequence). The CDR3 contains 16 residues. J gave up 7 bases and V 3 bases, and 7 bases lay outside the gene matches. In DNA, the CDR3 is TGCAGTGCTAGGGGACTAGCGGGAGGGGCCATGTATACGCAGTATTTT. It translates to CSARGLAGGAMYTQYF.

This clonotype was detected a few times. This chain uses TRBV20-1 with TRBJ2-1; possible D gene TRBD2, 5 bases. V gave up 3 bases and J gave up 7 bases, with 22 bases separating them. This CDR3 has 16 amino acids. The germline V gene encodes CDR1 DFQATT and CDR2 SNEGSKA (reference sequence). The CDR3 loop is CSASIPYLGEINEQFF. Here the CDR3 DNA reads TGCAGTGCTAGTATCCCCTATCTGGGAGAGATAAATGAGCAGTTCTTC.

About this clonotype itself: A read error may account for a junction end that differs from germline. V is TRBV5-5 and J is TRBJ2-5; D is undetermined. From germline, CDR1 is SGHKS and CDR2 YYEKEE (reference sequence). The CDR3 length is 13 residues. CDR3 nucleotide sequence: TGTACCAGCAGCTTGGCATCCCAAGAGACCCAGTACTTC. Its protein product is CTSSLASQETQYF.

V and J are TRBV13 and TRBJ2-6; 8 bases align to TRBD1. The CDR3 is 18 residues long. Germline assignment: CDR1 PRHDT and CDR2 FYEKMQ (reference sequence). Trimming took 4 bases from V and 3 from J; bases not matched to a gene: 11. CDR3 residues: CASSSALRTGRGANVLTF. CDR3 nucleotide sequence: TGTGCCAGCAGCTCGGCCCTAAGGACAGGGCGTGGGGCCAACGTCCTGACTTTC.

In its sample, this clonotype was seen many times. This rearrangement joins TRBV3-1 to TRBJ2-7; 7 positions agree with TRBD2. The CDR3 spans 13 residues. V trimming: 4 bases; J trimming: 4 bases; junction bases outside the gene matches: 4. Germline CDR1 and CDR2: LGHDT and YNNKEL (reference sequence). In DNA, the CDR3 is TGTGCCAGCAGCCTCTGGACTAGTTACGAGCAGTACTTC. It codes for CASSLWTSYEQYF.

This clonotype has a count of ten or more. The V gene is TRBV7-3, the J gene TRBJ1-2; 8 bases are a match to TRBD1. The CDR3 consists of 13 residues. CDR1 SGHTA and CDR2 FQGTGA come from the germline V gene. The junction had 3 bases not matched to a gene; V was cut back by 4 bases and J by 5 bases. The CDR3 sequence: CASSSRTGYGYTF. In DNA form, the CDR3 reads TGTGCCAGCAGCTCACGGACAGGGTATGGCTACACCTTC. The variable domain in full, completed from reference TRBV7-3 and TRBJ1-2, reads GAGVSQTPSNKVTEKGKYVELRCDPISGHTALYWYRQSLGQGPEFLIYFQGTGAADDSGLPNDRFFAVRPEGSVSTLKIQRTERGDSAVYLCASSSRTGYGYTFGSGTRLTVV.

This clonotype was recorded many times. CDR3 region: CASIPKGKGANEQFF. The CDR3 DNA reads TGTGCCAGCATCCCTAAGGGGAAGGGAGCCAATGAGCAGTTCTTC. This rearrangement joins TRBV28 to TRBJ2-1; D possibly matches TRBD1 or TRBD2 (5 bases each). Germline V gene lookup returns CDR1 MDHEN and CDR2 SYDVKM. The CDR3 consists of 15 residues. With 7 bases removed from V and 6 bases from J, the gap between germline ends came to 19 bases.

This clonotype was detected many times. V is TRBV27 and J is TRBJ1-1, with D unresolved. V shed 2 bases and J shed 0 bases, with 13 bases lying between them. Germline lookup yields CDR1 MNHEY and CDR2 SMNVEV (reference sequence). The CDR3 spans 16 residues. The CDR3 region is CASSLRGNGMNTEAFF. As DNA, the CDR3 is TGTGCCAGCAGTTTACGGGGTAATGGCATGAACACTGAAGCTTTCTTT.

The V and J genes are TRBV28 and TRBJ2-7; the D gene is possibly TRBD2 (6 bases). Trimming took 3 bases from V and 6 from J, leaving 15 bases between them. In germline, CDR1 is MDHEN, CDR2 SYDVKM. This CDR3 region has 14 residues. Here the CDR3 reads CASSFRQGGTEQYF. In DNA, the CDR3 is TGTGCCAGCAGTTTCCGGCAGGGAGGTACCGAGCAGTACTTC.

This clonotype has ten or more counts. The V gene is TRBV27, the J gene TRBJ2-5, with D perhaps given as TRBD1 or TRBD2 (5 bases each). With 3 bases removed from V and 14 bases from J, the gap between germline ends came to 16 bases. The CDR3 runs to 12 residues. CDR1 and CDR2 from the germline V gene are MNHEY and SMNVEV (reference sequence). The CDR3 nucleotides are TGTGCCAGCAGTTTTGAAGGGGCGGGCCTTTACTTC. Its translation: CASSFEGAGLYF.

This CDR3 reads CACREGSFGQFF. The CDR3 nucleotides read TGTGCCTGTCGCGAGGGCAGCTTTGGGCAGTTCTTC. V is TRBV30 and J is TRBJ2-1; tentatively, D is TRBD2 (5 bases). Trimming stripped 6 bases from V and 12 bases from J, with 18 bases between. This CDR3 is built from 12 residues. Germline-derived CDR1 and CDR2 are GTSNPN and SVGIG (reference sequence). Complete variable domain (other parts from reference TRBV30 and TRBJ2-1): SQTIHQWPATLVQPVGSPLSLECTVEGTSNPNLYWYRQAAGRGLQLLFYSVGIGQISSEVPQNLSASRPQDRQFILSSKKLLLSDSGFYLCACREGSFGQFFGPGTRLTVL.

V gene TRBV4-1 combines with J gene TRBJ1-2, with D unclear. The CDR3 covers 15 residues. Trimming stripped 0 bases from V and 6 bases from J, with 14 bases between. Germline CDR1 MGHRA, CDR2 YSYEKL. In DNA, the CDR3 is TGCGCCAGCAGCCAAGAACCGACGCCAACGAATGGCTACACCTTC. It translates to CASSQEPTPTNGYTF.

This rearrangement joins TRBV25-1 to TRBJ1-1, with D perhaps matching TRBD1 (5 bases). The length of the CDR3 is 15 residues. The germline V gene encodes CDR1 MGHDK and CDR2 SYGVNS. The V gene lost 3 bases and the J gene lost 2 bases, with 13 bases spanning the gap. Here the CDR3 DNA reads TGTGCCAGCAGTGATTCGGGACCCCTCAACACTGAAGCTTTCTTT. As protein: CASSDSGPLNTEAFF.

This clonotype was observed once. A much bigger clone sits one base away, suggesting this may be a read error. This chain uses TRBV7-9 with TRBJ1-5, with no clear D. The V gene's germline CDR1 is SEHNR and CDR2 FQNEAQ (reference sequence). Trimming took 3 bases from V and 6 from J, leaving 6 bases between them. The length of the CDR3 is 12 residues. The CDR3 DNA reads TGTGCCAGCAGCTTCGATTTTCAGCCCCAGCATTTT. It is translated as CASSFDFQPQHF. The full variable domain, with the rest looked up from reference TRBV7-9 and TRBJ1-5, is DTGVSQNPRHKITKRGQNVTFRCDPISEHNRLYWYRQTLGQGPEFLTYFQNEAQLEKSRLLSDRFSAERPKGSFSTLEIQRTEQGDSAMYLCASSFDFQPQHFGDGTRLSIL.

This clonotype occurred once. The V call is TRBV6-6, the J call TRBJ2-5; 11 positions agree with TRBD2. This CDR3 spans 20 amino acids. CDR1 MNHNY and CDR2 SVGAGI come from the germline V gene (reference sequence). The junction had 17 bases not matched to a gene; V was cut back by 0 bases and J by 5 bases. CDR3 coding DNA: TGTGCCAGCAGTTACTCGTCATATTCCCAACTAGCGGGAGTGTGGGAGACCCAGTACTTC. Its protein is CASSYSSYSQLAGVWETQYF.

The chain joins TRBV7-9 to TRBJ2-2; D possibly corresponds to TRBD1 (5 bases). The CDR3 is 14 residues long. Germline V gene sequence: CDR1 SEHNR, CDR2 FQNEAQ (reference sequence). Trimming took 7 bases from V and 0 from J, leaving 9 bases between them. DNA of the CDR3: TGTGCCAGCACCAAGACAGCGAACACCGGGGAGCTGTTTTTT. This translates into CASTKTANTGELFF.

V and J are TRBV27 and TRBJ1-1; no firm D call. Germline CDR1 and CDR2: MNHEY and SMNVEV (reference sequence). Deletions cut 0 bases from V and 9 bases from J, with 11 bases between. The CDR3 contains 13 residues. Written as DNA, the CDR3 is TGTGCCAGCAGTTTATCGTGGCAGTCGAAAGCTTTCTTT. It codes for CASSLSWQSKAFF.

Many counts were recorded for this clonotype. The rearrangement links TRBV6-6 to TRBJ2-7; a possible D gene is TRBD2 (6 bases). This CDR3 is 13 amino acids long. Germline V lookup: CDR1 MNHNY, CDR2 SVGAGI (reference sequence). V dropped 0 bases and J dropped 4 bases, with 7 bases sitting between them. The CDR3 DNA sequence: TGTGCCAGCAGTTACTCGGGACTTTACGAGCAGTACTTC. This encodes CASSYSGLYEQYF.

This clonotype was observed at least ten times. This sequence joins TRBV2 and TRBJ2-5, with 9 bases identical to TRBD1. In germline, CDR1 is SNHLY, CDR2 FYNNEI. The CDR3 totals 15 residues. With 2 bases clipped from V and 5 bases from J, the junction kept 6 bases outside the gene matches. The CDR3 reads CASSETADRGETQYF. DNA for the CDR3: TGTGCCAGCAGTGAAACAGCGGACAGGGGTGAGACCCAGTACTTC.

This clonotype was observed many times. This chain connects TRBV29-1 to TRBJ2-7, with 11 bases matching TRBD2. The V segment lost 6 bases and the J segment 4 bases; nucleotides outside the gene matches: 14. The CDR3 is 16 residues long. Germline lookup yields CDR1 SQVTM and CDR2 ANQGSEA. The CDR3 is CSVADPRLAGQYEQYF. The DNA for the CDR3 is TGCAGCGTCGCCGATCCCAGACTAGCGGGGCAATACGAGCAGTACTTC.

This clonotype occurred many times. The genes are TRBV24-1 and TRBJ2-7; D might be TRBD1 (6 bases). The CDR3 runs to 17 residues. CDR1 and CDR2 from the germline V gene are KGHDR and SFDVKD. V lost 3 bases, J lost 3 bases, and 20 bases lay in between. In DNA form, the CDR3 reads TGTGCCACCAGTGATCCTACACCGGGACACCATATCTACGAGCAGTACTTC. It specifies CATSDPTPGHHIYEQYF.

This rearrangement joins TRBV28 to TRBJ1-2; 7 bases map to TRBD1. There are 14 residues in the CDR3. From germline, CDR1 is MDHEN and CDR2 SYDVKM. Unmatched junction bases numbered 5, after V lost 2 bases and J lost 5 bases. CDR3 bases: TGTGCCAGCAGTTTAGGGACAGCAACTTATGGCTACACCTTC. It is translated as CASSLGTATYGYTF.

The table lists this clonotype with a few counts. The CDR3 loop reads CASSHHTTGGGGYTF. Here the CDR3 DNA reads TGTGCCAGCAGCCACCACACGACTGGGGGAGGCGGCTACACCTTC. The chain employs TRBV16 and TRBJ1-2; D may be TRBD1 (5 bases). The CDR3 has 15 residues. Germline CDR1 and CDR2: KGHSY and FQNENV. The V and J ends lost 3 bases and 8 bases respectively, with 19 bases between them.

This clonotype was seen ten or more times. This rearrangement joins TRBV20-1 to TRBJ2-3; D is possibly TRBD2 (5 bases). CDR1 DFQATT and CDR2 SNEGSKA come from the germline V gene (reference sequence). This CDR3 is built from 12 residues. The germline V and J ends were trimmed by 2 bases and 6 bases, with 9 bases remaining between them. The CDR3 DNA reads TGCAGTGCTAGAACGTCGGGGGATACGCAGTATTTT. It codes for CSARTSGDTQYF.